These T cell receptor beta chains were read from a single sample in a study of beta chain features in type 1 diabetes. Method: immunoSEQ multiplex PCR; TCRdb's copy keeps in-frame clones and lacks some. The sample has 240,000 or so clones, about 14% seen once. Material: naive CD4+ T cells from blood. These receptors came from a man under 40 with type 1 diabetes. CDR3s include the opening cysteine and the closing phenylalanine or tryptophan. Fields, in order: CDR3 DNA, CDR3 protein, D gene, clone size, J gene, V gene. D genes are given only for firm matches. Clone size is stated in some rows and not others, as once, few, many or a class when expanded.

CDR3 DNA: TGTGCCTGGAGTTTGGCCCCTGGCTACACCTTC; CDR3 protein: CAWSLAPGYTF; D gene: -; clone size: once; J gene: TRBJ1-2; V gene: TRBV30
CDR3 DNA: TGTGCCAGCAGCCACCATGGACTAGCGGGAGGGCGCGGTACGCAGTATTTT; CDR3 protein: CASSHHGLAGGRGTQYF; D gene: TRBD2; clone size: few; J gene: TRBJ2-3; V gene: TRBV5-4
CDR3 DNA: TGTGCTAGCAGCTTAGCCCACTTAAAGGAGCAGTTCTTC; CDR3 protein: CASSLAHLKEQFF; D gene: -; clone size: few; J gene: TRBJ2-1; V gene: TRBV7-7
CDR3 DNA: TGTGCCAGCAGTCAAGTCGGACTAGCGGGAAGGGCAGATACGCAGTATTTT; CDR3 protein: CASSQVGLAGRADTQYF; D gene: TRBD2; clone size: few; J gene: TRBJ2-3; V gene: TRBV6-4
CDR3 DNA: TGTGCCAGCAGCTGGACCGAGGGAGGGGTGAAAGGCTACACCTTC; CDR3 protein: CASSWTEGGVKGYTF; D gene: -; clone size: -; J gene: TRBJ1-2; V gene: TRBV5-6
CDR3 DNA: TGTGCCTGGAGTTTCGTGGGGCTCAAACAGTTCTTC; CDR3 protein: CAWSFVGLKQFF; D gene: -; clone size: -; J gene: TRBJ2-1; V gene: TRBV30
CDR3 DNA: TGCGCCAGCACCGGCGGACTAGCGGGAGGTACTACGCAGTATTTT; CDR3 protein: CASTGGLAGGTTQYF; D gene: TRBD2; clone size: -; J gene: TRBJ2-3; V gene: TRBV5-1
CDR3 DNA: TGTGCCATCAGTGAGCCCGGACAGGGGGCGGAAAATGAGCAGTTCTTC; CDR3 protein: CAISEPGQGAENEQFF; D gene: TRBD1; clone size: few; J gene: TRBJ2-1; V gene: TRBV10-3
CDR3 DNA: TGTGCCAGCAGCCCCGGGGCAGGGGTTAGCTATGGCTACACCTTC; CDR3 protein: CASSPGAGVSYGYTF; D gene: -; clone size: -; J gene: TRBJ1-2; V gene: TRBV7-8
CDR3 DNA: TGTGCCAGCGGCGGGGAGACCCAGTACTTC; CDR3 protein: CASGGETQYF; D gene: -; clone size: -; J gene: TRBJ2-5; V gene: TRBV2
CDR3 DNA: TGTGGAGTGGGGCTAGCGGGTTCCGATACGCAGTATTTT; CDR3 protein: CGVGLAGSDTQYF; D gene: TRBD2; clone size: -; J gene: TRBJ2-3; V gene: TRBV19
CDR3 DNA: TGCGCCAGCAGCTTGGTGACTAGGACGGGCGGGGAGCTGTTTTTT; CDR3 protein: CASSLVTRTGGELFF; D gene: -; clone size: -; J gene: TRBJ2-2; V gene: TRBV5-1
CDR3 DNA: TGCAGCGTTTTTGAGGCAGATACGCAGTATTTT; CDR3 protein: CSVFEADTQYF; D gene: -; clone size: few; J gene: TRBJ2-3; V gene: TRBV29-1
CDR3 DNA: TGTGCCAGCAGCCTCGGGACTCGCGACGACTACGAGCAGTACTTC; CDR3 protein: CASSLGTRDDYEQYF; D gene: -; clone size: -; J gene: TRBJ2-7; V gene: TRBV7-9
CDR3 DNA: TGCGCCAGCAGCTTGGGGACAGAGAATCAGCCCCAGCATTTT; CDR3 protein: CASSLGTENQPQHF; D gene: -; clone size: few; J gene: TRBJ1-5; V gene: TRBV5-1
CDR3 DNA: TGTGCCAGCAGATCCGGGACATTTGGTGCGACCCAGTACTTC; CDR3 protein: CASRSGTFGATQYF; D gene: -; clone size: -; J gene: TRBJ2-5; V gene: TRBV7-2
CDR3 DNA: TGTGCCAGCAGCGTAACCCTAAGCACAGATACGCAGTATTTT; CDR3 protein: CASSVTLSTDTQYF; D gene: -; clone size: -; J gene: TRBJ2-3; V gene: TRBV9
CDR3 DNA: TGCAGCGTTGTCACAGGGGGGGGAGATGAAAAACTGTTTTTT; CDR3 protein: CSVVTGGGDEKLFF; D gene: TRBD1; clone size: -; J gene: TRBJ1-4; V gene: TRBV29-1
CDR3 DNA: TGCGCCAGCAGCTTGGTTTCCAGCGGAGGCTACAATGAGCAGTTCTTC; CDR3 protein: CASSLVSSGGYNEQFF; D gene: -; clone size: -; J gene: TRBJ2-1; V gene: TRBV5-1
CDR3 DNA: TGCAGCGTTAGGGACAGGGGGAATCAGCCCCAGCATTTT; CDR3 protein: CSVRDRGNQPQHF; D gene: TRBD1; clone size: few; J gene: TRBJ1-5; V gene: TRBV29-1
CDR3 DNA: TGCGCCAGCAGCCAAGAGAAGCGACAGGGATCTCACGAGCAGTACTTC; CDR3 protein: CASSQEKRQGSHEQYF; D gene: TRBD1; clone size: -; J gene: TRBJ2-7; V gene: TRBV4-1
CDR3 DNA: TGTGCCAGCAGCAGACTAGCGGGAAGGTCAGATACGCAGTATTTT; CDR3 protein: CASSRLAGRSDTQYF; D gene: TRBD2; clone size: -; J gene: TRBJ2-3; V gene: TRBV7-9
CDR3 DNA: TGTGCCAGCAGCTTAAAGTGGGGGGTTGGGGATGAGCAGTTCTTC; CDR3 protein: CASSLKWGVGDEQFF; D gene: -; clone size: few; J gene: TRBJ2-1; V gene: TRBV11-2
CDR3 DNA: TGTGCCAGCAGCTCACTCCGGGACAGCCAAGAGACCCAGTACTTC; CDR3 protein: CASSSLRDSQETQYF; D gene: TRBD1; clone size: -; J gene: TRBJ2-5; V gene: TRBV5-6
CDR3 DNA: TGTGCCAGCAGCTTAGGCCCACAGGGCCTTCCCAACGAGCAGTACTTC; CDR3 protein: CASSLGPQGLPNEQYF; D gene: -; clone size: few; J gene: TRBJ2-7; V gene: TRBV7-8
CDR3 DNA: TGTGCCAGCAGCTTAGTAGTAGCGGGGGCCCCGGGGGACAATGAGCAGTTCTTC; CDR3 protein: CASSLVVAGAPGDNEQFF; D gene: TRBD2; clone size: -; J gene: TRBJ2-1; V gene: TRBV11-3
CDR3 DNA: TGTGCCAGCAGGAGGTGGGGGGGAGGCAATCAGCCCCAGCATTTT; CDR3 protein: CASRRWGGGNQPQHF; D gene: -; clone size: few; J gene: TRBJ1-5; V gene: TRBV5-6
CDR3 DNA: TGCGCCAGCAGGAGGTACGGGACAGGCTCTGGAAACACCATATATTTT; CDR3 protein: CASRRYGTGSGNTIYF; D gene: TRBD1; clone size: few; J gene: TRBJ1-3; V gene: TRBV4-1
CDR3 DNA: TGTGCCAGTACCTTAACAGGGGGTGGTAATCAGCCCCAGCATTTT; CDR3 protein: CASTLTGGGNQPQHF; D gene: TRBD1; clone size: few; J gene: TRBJ1-5; V gene: TRBV19
CDR3 DNA: TGTGCCTGGAGTGTACTGGACGTCCTGACTTTC; CDR3 protein: CAWSVLDVLTF; D gene: -; clone size: -; J gene: TRBJ2-6; V gene: TRBV30
CDR3 DNA: TGTGCCAGCAACCTACAGGGTATCGGTGAAAAACTGTTTTTT; CDR3 protein: CASNLQGIGEKLFF; D gene: -; clone size: few; J gene: TRBJ1-4; V gene: TRBV9
CDR3 DNA: TGTGCCAGCAGTGGGGGACTAGCAAGCAATGAGCAGTTCTTC; CDR3 protein: CASSGGLASNEQFF; D gene: TRBD2; clone size: few; J gene: TRBJ2-1; V gene: TRBV25-1
CDR3 DNA: TGTGCCAGCAGCAAAGTAGGAGACAGGGGGCTTTACGAGCAGTACTTC; CDR3 protein: CASSKVGDRGLYEQYF; D gene: -; clone size: few; J gene: TRBJ2-7; V gene: TRBV21-1
CDR3 DNA: TGCGCCAGCAGCGGCGGTCGTGGTCTAGCGGGCTACGAGCAGTACTTC; CDR3 protein: CASSGGRGLAGYEQYF; D gene: TRBD2; clone size: few; J gene: TRBJ2-7; V gene: TRBV4-1
CDR3 DNA: TGTGCCAGCAGCCCACAGGGGGATGTCTTAGGGACCCAGTACTTC; CDR3 protein: CASSPQGDVLGTQYF; D gene: TRBD1; clone size: -; J gene: TRBJ2-5; V gene: TRBV9
CDR3 DNA: TGTGCTAGTGGTTTGGGATCCAGGGGTGAGCAGTTCTTC; CDR3 protein: CASGLGSRGEQFF; D gene: -; clone size: few; J gene: TRBJ2-1; V gene: TRBV12-5
CDR3 DNA: TGTGCCAGCAGTTACCCTACAGGGGAGAATGGCTACACCTTC; CDR3 protein: CASSYPTGENGYTF; D gene: TRBD1; clone size: few; J gene: TRBJ1-2; V gene: TRBV6-6
CDR3 DNA: TGTGCCAGCAGTTACGGGCCACCGGAGGGGTATGGCTACACCTTC; CDR3 protein: CASSYGPPEGYGYTF; D gene: -; clone size: -; J gene: TRBJ1-2; V gene: TRBV6-5
CDR3 DNA: TGTGCCAGCAGTTCCCCCGGGACACCAGACTCCTACAATGAGCAGTTCTTC; CDR3 protein: CASSSPGTPDSYNEQFF; D gene: -; clone size: few; J gene: TRBJ2-1; V gene: TRBV28
CDR3 DNA: TGTGCCAGCAGCTCGGGACTAGCGGGAGAGGAGACCCAGTACTTC; CDR3 protein: CASSSGLAGEETQYF; D gene: TRBD2; clone size: few; J gene: TRBJ2-5; V gene: TRBV5-4
CDR3 DNA: TGTGCCAGCAGCTTTGGACAGGCGATCTATGGCTACACCTTC; CDR3 protein: CASSFGQAIYGYTF; D gene: TRBD1; clone size: -; J gene: TRBJ1-2; V gene: TRBV5-6
CDR3 DNA: TGTGCCAGCAGTGATCACCAGCGGGAGAGGAGTGAGCAGTTCTTC; CDR3 protein: CASSDHQRERSEQFF; D gene: TRBD2; clone size: few; J gene: TRBJ2-1; V gene: TRBV25-1
CDR3 DNA: TGTGCCAGCAGCTTAGCCGGGACTAACTCCTACGAGCAGTACTTC; CDR3 protein: CASSLAGTNSYEQYF; D gene: TRBD2; clone size: -; J gene: TRBJ2-7; V gene: TRBV11-2
CDR3 DNA: TGTGCCAGCAGCTTAGGAACTCGGTCGTGGGAGACCCAGTACTTC; CDR3 protein: CASSLGTRSWETQYF; D gene: -; clone size: -; J gene: TRBJ2-5; V gene: TRBV11-3
CDR3 DNA: TGCAGCGTGATTAGGGCGGGAGGGCTAGATACGCAGTATTTT; CDR3 protein: CSVIRAGGLDTQYF; D gene: TRBD2; clone size: few; J gene: TRBJ2-3; V gene: TRBV29-1
CDR3 DNA: TGCAGTCCTCTTTTCACAGATACGCAGTATTTT; CDR3 protein: CSPLFTDTQYF; D gene: -; clone size: -; J gene: TRBJ2-3; V gene: TRBV20-1
CDR3 DNA: TGTGCCAGCAGCCAACCCGACAGCCCAATGGGTGGCTACACCTTC; CDR3 protein: CASSQPDSPMGGYTF; D gene: -; clone size: -; J gene: TRBJ1-2; V gene: TRBV4-2
CDR3 DNA: TGTGCCAGCAGCGGACAGGGGCCCGGTTTTGAGACCCAGTACTTC; CDR3 protein: CASSGQGPGFETQYF; D gene: TRBD1; clone size: few; J gene: TRBJ2-5; V gene: TRBV9
CDR3 DNA: TGTGCCAGCAGTTTACGGGAGCCCCCCTACGAGCAGTACTTC; CDR3 protein: CASSLREPPYEQYF; D gene: -; clone size: -; J gene: TRBJ2-7; V gene: TRBV27
CDR3 DNA: TGTGCCAGCAGCCAAGTGCAGGGTAGTAGGGACACTGAAGCTTTCTTT; CDR3 protein: CASSQVQGSRDTEAFF; D gene: -; clone size: once; J gene: TRBJ1-1; V gene: TRBV4-2
CDR3 DNA: TGTGCCAGCAGCGTAGGAGGCACGAACACCGGGGAGCTGTTTTTT; CDR3 protein: CASSVGGTNTGELFF; D gene: -; clone size: -; J gene: TRBJ2-2; V gene: TRBV9
CDR3 DNA: TGTGCCAGCAGTCCACGCGAGGGCCCCCAAGAGACCCAGTACTTC; CDR3 protein: CASSPREGPQETQYF; D gene: -; clone size: -; J gene: TRBJ2-5; V gene: TRBV6-5
CDR3 DNA: TGTGCCAGCAGCGTATCAGGGGGCGTGGGCACTGAAGCTTTCTTT; CDR3 protein: CASSVSGGVGTEAFF; D gene: TRBD1; clone size: -; J gene: TRBJ1-1; V gene: TRBV9
CDR3 DNA: TGTGCCAGCACCCCGGCAGGGAACACTGAAGCTTTCTTT; CDR3 protein: CASTPAGNTEAFF; D gene: -; clone size: -; J gene: TRBJ1-1; V gene: TRBV6-1
CDR3 DNA: TGCGCCAGCAGCCGGATAGCGGGAGAGGTCAATGAGCAGTTCTTC; CDR3 protein: CASSRIAGEVNEQFF; D gene: TRBD2; clone size: few; J gene: TRBJ2-1; V gene: TRBV5-1
CDR3 DNA: TGCGCCAGCGTATCCGGGACTTCGGCTGACACAGATACGCAGTATTTT; CDR3 protein: CASVSGTSADTDTQYF; D gene: -; clone size: -; J gene: TRBJ2-3; V gene: TRBV5-1
CDR3 DNA: TGTGCCAGCAGTTCGGCGCCTGGAACCCCGGAGGCGACCCAGTACTTC; CDR3 protein: CASSSAPGTPEATQYF; D gene: -; clone size: few; J gene: TRBJ2-5; V gene: TRBV27
CDR3 DNA: TGCAGCGTTGTGGGCGGGCGGGACGCGGGCACAGATACGCAGTATTTT; CDR3 protein: CSVVGGRDAGTDTQYF; D gene: -; clone size: -; J gene: TRBJ2-3; V gene: TRBV29-1
CDR3 DNA: TGTGCCAGCACCAGAGGGACAGCTTACGAGCAGTACTTC; CDR3 protein: CASTRGTAYEQYF; D gene: TRBD1; clone size: -; J gene: TRBJ2-7; V gene: TRBV28